This TCR beta chain originates from a study of blood T cell repertoires in COVID-19. In the study overall: Spain, Italy and the United States supplied samples that represented acute and convalescent COVID-19.

Sequencing was performed with immunoSEQ multiplex PCR; in TCRdb, only in-frame clones are kept and a portion is missing. This sample has 400,000 to 450,000 clones; 80% to 90% occur once, and the top ten carry 1.4%. The CDR3 covers 16 residues. Germline CDR1 reads LGHDT; CDR2 reads YNNKEL (reference sequence). Trimming took 4 bases from V and 9 from J; bases not matched to a gene: 15. Source material: peripheral blood. V usage is TRBV3-1 (or the pseudogene TRBV3-2) and J usage is TRBJ2-1, with TRBD2 matching over 7 bases. The clonotype originates from a woman aged 25 to 39 with active or convalescent COVID-19. The CDR3 sequence: CASSLFPGLRSAEQFF. CDR3 nucleotides: TGTGCCAGCAGCCTTTTCCCGGGACTACGGTCGGCTGAGCAGTTCTTC.